This TCR beta chain was sequenced in a study of T cell responses to AZD1222 COVID-19 vaccine. General observations from the study: Repertoires were obtained only post-peak T cell response. The study found Spike-specific TCR breadth and depth rose after two AZD1222 doses. It was only a handful of AZD1222 recipients who were seropositive at baseline. Donors in the cohort were predominantly white British and more often female, and clonal diversity was possibly underestimated.

Concerning this clone: Its antigen is still unknown.

The assay was immunoSEQ multiplex PCR, and TCRdb's table has in-frame clones only and misses some. The table includes 90,000 to 100,000 clones, approximately 88% detected once. The receptor was isolated from an adult who received the AZD1222 COVID-19 vaccine. Specimen: peripheral blood, collected 28 days after the second AZD1222 dose.

The CDR3 DNA sequence: TGCAGTGCTAGTCCCGGGGGCCAGGACCAGCCCCAGCATTTT. This translates into CSASPGGQDQPQHF. V and J are TRBV20-1 and TRBJ1-5; D may be TRBD1 (6 bases). CDR1 is DFQATT, CDR2 SNEGSKA, per germline (reference sequence). This CDR3 region has 14 residues. With 3 bases removed from V and 7 bases from J, the gap between germline ends came to 16 bases.